The 15 T cell receptor beta chains below all came from one sample that was sequenced in a study of shared clonotypes between healthy human individuals. Only in-frame clones appear in the TCRdb table, and some are missing; sequencing was by immunoSEQ multiplex PCR. The top ten clones hold around 0.4% of a sample with approximately 2.5 million clones, approximately 93% of them seen once. The sequencing input was naive CD4+ T cells from PBMCs. As to subset: CD45RA+ positively selected. All receptors derive from a man aged 18 to 30 in good health. Some clones in this sample may be carry-over from other donors' samples.

As to this clone: The identical CDR3 is also encoded by other nucleotide sequences in the sample. V and J are TRBV5-1 and TRBJ2-1; D is undetermined. The V gene lost 0 bases and the J gene lost 4 bases, with 8 bases spanning the gap. The length of the CDR3 is 14 residues. In germline, CDR1 is SGHRS, CDR2 YFSETQ. CDR3 bases: TGCGCCAGCAGCTTGGGACTTTCTTACAATGAGCAGTTCTTC. This gives the protein CASSLGLSYNEQFF.

The chain is built from TRBV18 and TRBJ1-5, with 7 bases fitting TRBD1. There are 15 residues in the CDR3. Germline lookup yields CDR1 KGHSH and CDR2 LQKENI. V was clipped by 3 bases and J by 1 base; unmatched bases: 3. The DNA for the CDR3 is TGTGCCAGCTCACCGCAGGGGGTAAGCAATCAGCCCCAGCATTTT. The encoded protein is CASSPQGVSNQPQHF.

The chain employs TRBV7-7 and TRBJ2-5; 9 bases line up with TRBD2. This CDR3 is 15 amino acids long. Trimming took 1 base from V and 4 from J; bases not matched to a gene: 4. Germline assignment: CDR1 SSHAT and CDR2 FNYEAQ (reference sequence). The CDR3 DNA is TGTGCCAGCAGCTTAGAAGCGGGAGGACGAGAGACCCAGTACTTC. It codes for CASSLEAGGRETQYF.

V is TRBV27 and J is TRBJ2-6; D unresolved. Germline CDR1 is MNHEY and CDR2 is SMNVEV (reference sequence). The CDR3 is made up of 15 amino acids. Trimming took 6 bases from V and 0 from J, leaving 9 bases between them. This CDR3 is CASRGPLSGANVLTF. CDR3 coding DNA: TGTGCCAGCAGGGGCCCTCTCTCTGGGGCCAACGTCCTGACTTTC.

V gene TRBV7-2 combines with J gene TRBJ1-5; 8 bases line up with TRBD1. Trimming at V came to 5 bases and at J to 3 bases, leaving 6 bases not matched to a gene. Germline loops: CDR1 SGHTA, CDR2 FQGNSA. The CDR3 contains 15 residues. The CDR3 spells CASSPRTGFNQPQHF. For the CDR3, the DNA is TGTGCCAGCAGCCCTAGGACAGGGTTCAATCAGCCCCAGCATTTT.

This chain links TRBV6-1 with TRBJ1-2, with 8 positions matching TRBD1. V lost 2 bases, J lost 5 bases, and 7 bases stayed unmatched. Germline V gene lookup returns CDR1 MNHNS and CDR2 SASEGT. This CDR3 is 15 amino acids long. CDR3 coding DNA: TGTGCCAGCAGTGAAAGGGCAGGGGGCGAATATGGCTACACCTTC. Its translation is CASSERAGGEYGYTF.

This chain links TRBV2 with TRBJ2-1; D possibly corresponds to TRBD1 (6 bases). V lost 6 bases and J 10 bases, leaving 16 bases between the germline ends. This CDR3 is 13 amino acids long. Germline CDR1 SNHLY, CDR2 FYNNEI. The CDR3 DNA reads as TGTGCCAGCAGGGAGATAACAGGGAGCGAGCAGTTCTTC. Translating gives CASREITGSEQFF. The entire variable domain, with the rest obtained from reference TRBV2 and TRBJ2-1, is as follows: EPEVTQTPSHQVTQMGQEVILRCVPISNHLYFYWYRQILGQKVEFLVSFYNNEISEKSEIFDDQFSVERPDGSNFTLKIRSTKLEDSAMYFCASREITGSEQFFGPGTRLTVL.

The chain recombines TRBV15 with TRBJ1-5; D remains ambiguous. This CDR3 is 12 amino acids long. Germline-derived CDR1 and CDR2 are LNHNV and YYDKDF (reference sequence). V lost 6 bases and J lost 5, with 8 bases in between. The CDR3 DNA reads as TGTGCCACCAGTCCCCGGGATCAGCCCCAGCATTTT. It encodes CATSPRDQPQHF.

The rearrangement links TRBV6-5 to TRBJ2-1, with 12 bases matching TRBD2. CDR3 length: 16 amino acids. Trimming at V came to 4 bases and at J to 7 bases, leaving 8 bases not matched to a gene. The germline V gene has CDR1 MNHEY and CDR2 SVGAGI. This CDR3 is CASSSWAGTSGNEQFF. Here the CDR3 DNA reads TGTGCCAGCAGTTCATGGGCCGGGACTAGCGGGAATGAGCAGTTCTTC.

V gene TRBV25-1 combines with J gene TRBJ2-7; a possible D gene is TRBD1 (5 bases). This CDR3 is 13 amino acids long. CDR1 is MGHDK, CDR2 SYGVNS, per germline. The V gene lost 1 base and the J gene lost 5 bases, with 9 bases spanning the gap. The CDR3 DNA reads TGTGCCAGCAGTGAATTCGGCAGGGACGAGCAGTACTTC. Encoded protein: CASSEFGRDEQYF.

This clone is a singleton in its sample. In DNA form, the CDR3 reads TGTGCCAGCTCACCACGGGGCGGCCGGATGGAACCCCAGCATTTT. Translated: CASSPRGGRMEPQHF. The rearrangement uses TRBV18 and TRBJ1-5; maybe TRBD1 (5 bases). The V and J ends lost 1 base and 10 bases respectively, with 17 bases between them. Germline CDR1 and CDR2: KGHSH and LQKENI. CDR3 length: 15 amino acids.

CDR3 region: CATDDRDGTEAFF. The CDR3 DNA reads as TGTGCCACTGACGACCGGGATGGGACTGAAGCTTTCTTT. The chain has TRBV19 and TRBJ1-1; D is ambiguous. The CDR3 has 13 amino acids. Germline-derived CDR1 and CDR2 are LNHDA and SQIVND (reference sequence). The V gene lost 10 bases and the J gene lost 5 bases, with 17 bases spanning the gap.

The V and J genes are TRBV9 and TRBJ1-2, with a tentative D call TRBD1 (5 bases). The CDR3 covers 13 residues. V dropped 4 bases and J dropped 5 bases, with 12 bases sitting between them. CDR1 and CDR2 (germline): SGDLS, YYNGEE. The CDR3 reads CASSSGQDYGYTF. CDR3 DNA: TGTGCCAGCAGCTCGGGGCAGGATTATGGCTACACCTTC.

V and J are TRBV7-9 and TRBJ1-2, with D unclear. CDR3 length: 13 residues. Trimming removed 1 base from V and 4 bases from J, with 7 bases in between. CDR1 and CDR2 (germline): SEHNR, FQNEAQ (reference sequence). This CDR3 reads CASSLESGYGYTF. CDR3 sequence (DNA): TGTGCCAGCAGCTTAGAGTCCGGCTATGGCTACACCTTC.

The chain couples TRBV5-8 to TRBJ2-7, with D possibly being TRBD2 (6 bases). V lost 4 bases to trimming and J lost 3 bases, with 17 bases between them. The CDR3 loop spans 15 amino acids. CDR1 is SGHTS, CDR2 YDEGEE, per germline. The CDR3: CASSGTWGVVYEQYF. CDR3 nucleotides: TGTGCCAGCAGCGGAACATGGGGGGTCGTCTACGAGCAGTACTTC. The full variable domain, completed using reference TRBV5-8 and TRBJ2-7, is EAGVTQSPTHLIKTRGQQATLRCSPISGHTSVYWYQQALGLGLQFLLWYDEGEERNRGNFPPRFSGRQFPNYSSELNVNALELEDSALYLCASSGTWGVVYEQYFGPGTRLTVT.